The 20 T cell receptor beta chains given below trace back to one sample, sequenced in a study of T cell changes during pregnancy in multiple sclerosis. Using immunoSEQ multiplex PCR, the repertoire was profiled, and TCRdb retains in-frame clones only, with some absent. Among some 58,000 clones listed, around 96% were seen once. The starting material was CD8+ T cells from peripheral blood mononuclear cells, obtained after pregnancy. The receptors here all came from a female donor with multiple sclerosis, enrolled in a pregnancy study.

J is TRBJ2-1 and V is TRBV15; a possible D gene is TRBD2 (5 bases). The germline V gene has CDR1 LNHNV and CDR2 YYDKDF (reference sequence). V lost 4 bases to trimming and J lost 5 bases, with 9 bases between them. This CDR3 contains 13 residues. For the CDR3, the DNA is TGTGCCACCAGCACTAGCCGAAACAATGAGCAGTTCTTC. Translation gives CATSTSRNNEQFF.

The V call is TRBV27, the J call TRBJ2-3, with 8 bases matching TRBD2. V lost 0 bases and J lost 2; bases outside the gene matches: 4. Germline V lookup: CDR1 MNHEY, CDR2 SMNVEV (reference sequence). The CDR3 totals 16 residues. The CDR3 loop reads CASSLSISGATDTQYF. The CDR3 region has the DNA TGTGCCAGCAGTTTATCGATTAGCGGGGCCACAGATACGCAGTATTTT.

CDR3 loop: CASSLSGSTYNEQFF. CDR3 sequence (DNA): TGCGCCAGCAGCTTGAGCGGGAGCACCTACAATGAGCAGTTCTTC. The chain carries TRBV5-1 and TRBJ2-1, with 8 bases identical to TRBD2. After removal of 1 base from V and 2 bases from J, the junction contained 2 bases not matched to a gene. Per the germline V gene, CDR1 is SGHRS and CDR2 is YFSETQ. The CDR3 sequence is 15 residues long. Using reference TRBV5-1 and TRBJ2-1 for the parts outside the CDR3, the full variable domain is KAGVTQTPRYLIKTRGQQVTLSCSPISGHRSVSWYQQTPGQGLQFLFEYFSETQRNKGNFPGRFSGRQFSNSRSEMNVSTLELGDSALYLCASSLSGSTYNEQFFGPGTRLTVL.

This clone has just one count. The chain joins TRBV10-3 to TRBJ1-5, with no clear D. This CDR3 region has 15 residues. Trimming shortened V by 0 bases and J by 7 bases, and 13 bases separated the two germline ends. The germline gives CDR1 ENHRY, CDR2 SYGVKD. CDR3: CAISESSGLEQPQHF. The CDR3 DNA reads TGTGCCATCAGTGAGTCGTCGGGATTGGAGCAGCCCCAGCATTTT.

The chain carries TRBV4-1 and TRBJ2-7; 8 positions match TRBD1. The CDR3 is 12 residues long. J gave up 5 bases and V 4 bases, and 1 base lay outside the gene matches. CDR1 and CDR2 (germline): MGHRA, YSYEKL. The CDR3 DNA reads as TGCGCCAGCAGCCCGGGACAGGACGAGCAGTACTTC. This translates into CASSPGQDEQYF.

This clone was detected once. The chain couples TRBV28 to TRBJ2-1; 8 nucleotides match TRBD1. Germline trimming cut 5 bases from V and 7 bases from J; bases unmatched to any gene: 7. Per the germline V gene, CDR1 is MDHEN and CDR2 is SYDVKM. This CDR3 is built from 14 residues. The CDR3 DNA is TGTGCCAGCAGTCCTCGACAGGGGAGGAATGAGCAGTTCTTC. Amino acid sequence: CASSPRQGRNEQFF.

To note about this clone: This sample includes further DNA sequences coding for the same CDR3. The chain couples TRBV6-5 to TRBJ2-7; 10 nucleotides line up with TRBD1. The V gene's germline CDR1 is MNHEY and CDR2 SVGAGI. Unmatched junction bases numbered 0, after V lost 2 bases and J lost 2 bases. The CDR3 is 14 amino acids. Here the CDR3 reads CASSYGTGAYEQYF. In nucleotides, the CDR3 is TGTGCCAGCAGTTACGGGACAGGGGCCTACGAGCAGTACTTC.

The chain combines TRBV28 with TRBJ2-3; D is perhaps TRBD2 (6 bases). The V gene's germline CDR1 is MDHEN and CDR2 SYDVKM. Trimming removed 6 bases from V and 0 bases from J, with 13 bases in between. The CDR3 covers 15 residues. This CDR3 reads CASSPSESSTDTQYF. The CDR3 DNA reads TGTGCCAGCAGCCCTAGCGAATCTAGCACAGATACGCAGTATTTT.

V gene TRBV4-1 combines with J gene TRBJ2-1; a possible D gene is TRBD1 (5 bases). Germline CDR1 is MGHRA and CDR2 is YSYEKL. Trimming shortened V by 1 base and J by 8 bases, and 9 bases separated the two germline ends. The CDR3 consists of 13 residues. The DNA of the CDR3 is TGCGCCAGCAGCCAAGGGGTAGGGGATGAGCAGTTCTTC. Translated, it gives CASSQGVGDEQFF.

The chain carries TRBV5-3 and TRBJ1-2, with D hard to call. TRBV5-3 is an ORF; its function is uncertain. V dropped 2 bases and J dropped 8 bases, with 10 bases sitting between them. CDR3 length: 12 amino acids. Here the CDR3 DNA reads TGTGCCAGAAGCTTAGAGGTGGAAGGCTACACCTTC. This codes for CARSLEVEGYTF.

The chain joins TRBV7-9 to TRBJ2-2, with 8 positions matching TRBD2. Germline values: CDR1 SEHNR, CDR2 FQNEAQ (reference sequence). The CDR3 totals 17 residues. The V and J ends lost 5 bases and 0 bases, in that order; junction bases with no gene match: 8. The chain's CDR3 is CASSLRTSSTNTGELFF. Written as DNA, the CDR3 is TGTGCCAGCAGCCTACGGACTAGCAGCACGAACACCGGGGAGCTGTTTTTT.

The V call is TRBV28, the J call TRBJ1-5, with 10 bases fitting TRBD1. The CDR3 runs 17 residues. V trimming: 7 bases; J trimming: 4 bases; junction bases outside the gene matches: 13. Germline V lookup: CDR1 MDHEN, CDR2 SYDVKM. The CDR3 coding sequence is TGTGCCAGCACCCTTTTGGGGGACAGGGGCGGGAATCAGCCCCAGCATTTT. Its protein product is CASTLLGDRGGNQPQHF.

V usage is TRBV6-1 and J usage is TRBJ2-1, with 12 bases that match TRBD2. V trimming: 3 bases; J trimming: 8 bases; junction bases outside the gene matches: 8. Germline values: CDR1 MNHNS, CDR2 SASEGT. The CDR3 extends over 16 amino acids. CDR3 loop: CASSDPLAGGPHEQFF. In DNA, the CDR3 is TGTGCCAGCAGTGACCCCCTAGCGGGAGGGCCCCATGAGCAGTTCTTC.

The rearrangement joins TRBV27 to TRBJ2-1, with a possible D match to TRBD2 (5 bases). The CDR3 is made up of 13 amino acids. CDR1 is MNHEY, CDR2 SMNVEV, per germline (reference sequence). With 2 bases removed from V and 9 bases from J, the gap between germline ends came to 11 bases. CDR3: CASSLVAGSEQFF. The CDR3 bases are TGTGCCAGCAGTTTAGTTGCTGGGAGTGAGCAGTTCTTC.

V and J are TRBV7-9 and TRBJ2-2, with 8 nucleotides matching TRBD2. CDR3 size: 14 residues. V was pared by 6 bases and J by 5 bases, with 5 bases of the junction left unmatched. CDR1 is SEHNR and CDR2 is FQNEAQ in the germline V gene (reference sequence). The CDR3 bases are TGTGCCAGCAGGGCGGGAGGCTGGACCGGGGAGCTGTTTTTT. Translated, it gives CASRAGGWTGELFF.

The V call is TRBV15, the J call TRBJ1-4; possibly TRBD1 for D (5 bases). CDR3 size: 15 residues. Trimming removed 0 bases at V and 7 bases at J, with 12 bases between. CDR1 and CDR2 (germline): LNHNV, YYDKDF (reference sequence). The CDR3 protein is CATSREGDVGEKLFF. CDR3 in DNA: TGTGCCACCAGCAGAGAAGGGGATGTGGGTGAAAAACTGTTTTTT.

The gene calls are TRBV2 and TRBJ2-2; D may be TRBD2 (7 bases). The germline V and J ends were trimmed by 6 bases and 6 bases, with 20 bases remaining between them. This CDR3 is 16 amino acids long. CDR1 is SNHLY and CDR2 is FYNNEI in the germline V gene. The CDR3 nucleotides are TGTGCCAGCAGCGCTACGGGGGGCGCCTATGCCGGGGAGCTGTTTTTT. Its protein product is CASSATGGAYAGELFF.

This clone was found once. The chain carries TRBV4-1 and TRBJ2-7, with 8 nucleotides matching TRBD2. The CDR3 totals 16 residues. Germline CDR1 is MGHRA and CDR2 is YSYEKL. Trimming took 4 bases from V and 3 from J; bases not matched to a gene: 11. The CDR3, as DNA: TGCGCCAGCAGCCTAGGGGGTGCTAGCGGGCTCTACGAGCAGTACTTC. Amino acid sequence: CASSLGGASGLYEQYF.

This chain joins TRBV19 and TRBJ2-5; TRBD1 matches at 9 bases. With V trimmed by 3 bases and J by 1 base, 9 bases remained unmatched. The CDR3 totals 17 residues. CDR1 and CDR2 (germline): LNHDA, SQIVND (reference sequence). Here the CDR3 DNA reads TGTGCCAGTAGTATTCTCAGAAAGGGACAGGGCCAAGAGACCCAGTACTTC. This translates into CASSILRKGQGQETQYF.

This chain joins TRBV6-5 and TRBJ1-1, with D uncertain. V lost 8 bases and J 1 base, leaving 8 bases between the germline ends. The CDR3 contains 12 residues. Per the germline V gene, CDR1 is MNHEY and CDR2 is SVGAGI. CDR3 bases: TGTGCCAGCGGGGAGGAGAACACTGAAGCTTTCTTT. Translation gives CASGEENTEAFF.